Listed here are 17 T cell receptor beta chains from one sample, sequenced in a study of T cell responses to AZD1222 COVID-19 vaccine. This table comes from immunoSEQ multiplex PCR, and its TCRdb copy is limited to in-frame clones, with some not included. The sample includes some 160,000 clones, approximately 90% of them seen just once. Material: peripheral blood, obtained on day 0 of AZD1222 vaccination. All receptors derive from an adult in good health.

This clone has just a few counts. The gene calls are TRBV2 and TRBJ2-7; no firm D call. Trimming took off 10 bases at V and 1 base at J, with 14 bases between the two ends. The CDR3 is made up of 13 amino acids. Germline V CDR1 and CDR2: SNHLY, FYNNEI. The CDR3: CANSGPFSYEQYF. The CDR3 DNA reads as TGTGCCAACTCCGGGCCCTTTTCCTACGAGCAGTACTTC.

V gene TRBV4-3 combines with J gene TRBJ2-7; tentatively, D is TRBD2 (6 bases). V was pared by 3 bases and J by 2 bases, with 17 bases between. Germline loops: CDR1 LGHNA, CDR2 YSLEER. This CDR3 comprises 16 residues. This chain's CDR3 is CASSQGGMGGPYEQYF. The CDR3 DNA reads TGCGCCAGCAGCCAGGGGGGAATGGGGGGACCCTACGAGCAGTACTTC.

The rearrangement joins TRBV7-6 to TRBJ2-1, with TRBD2 identical over 9 bases. The CDR3 extends over 15 amino acids. The germline CDR1 and CDR2 sequences are SGHVS and FNYEAQ. With 1 base clipped from V and 11 bases from J, the junction kept 9 bases outside the gene matches. CDR3 nucleotides: TGTGCCAGCAGCTTAGATGGAGCGGGAGGCCTAAAGCAGTTCTTC. Its translation: CASSLDGAGGLKQFF.

This clone was found once. For the CDR3, the DNA is TGTGCCAGCAGCGTAGCAACTGACTTCAGCGGGGCTAGCACAGATACGCAGTATTTT. Translation gives CASSVATDFSGASTDTQYF. The rearrangement links TRBV9 to TRBJ2-3; 7 bases line up with TRBD2. V dropped 0 bases and J dropped 0; count of bases not matched to a gene: 13. There are 19 residues in the CDR3. Germline V gene data show CDR1 as SGDLS and CDR2 as YYNGEE. Variable domain in full (rest from reference TRBV9 and TRBJ2-3): DSGVTQTPKHLITATGQRVTLRCSPRSGDLSVYWYQQSLDQGLQFLIQYYNGEERAKGNILERFSAQQFPDLHSELNLSSLELGDSALYFCASSVATDFSGASTDTQYFGPGTRLTVL.

The chain is built from TRBV28 and TRBJ1-2; 8 bases are shared with TRBD1. The CDR3 totals 17 residues. Germline V gene sequence: CDR1 MDHEN, CDR2 SYDVKM. V trimming: 6 bases; J trimming: 4 bases; junction bases outside the gene matches: 16. This chain's CDR3 is CASSSFQLAGGIYGYTF. The CDR3 coding sequence is TGTGCCAGCAGCTCCTTTCAGCTGGCAGGGGGCATCTATGGCTACACCTTC.

The chain carries TRBV2 and TRBJ1-2; D ambiguous. Trimming left V 7 bases short and J 0 bases short, with 9 bases between. The CDR3 length is 13 residues. The germline gives CDR1 SNHLY, CDR2 FYNNEI. CDR3 in DNA: TGTGCCAGCAAGGAAGTACCTAACTATGGCTACACCTTC. Translation gives CASKEVPNYGYTF.

V is TRBV6-5 and J is TRBJ1-1; D gene uncertain. V lost 0 bases and J lost 7, with 6 bases in between. This CDR3 is 12 amino acids long. The germline V gene has CDR1 MNHEY and CDR2 SVGAGI. This chain's CDR3 is CASSYSGREAFF. CDR3 in DNA: TGTGCCAGCAGTTACTCAGGTCGTGAAGCTTTCTTT.

The V call is TRBV5-1, the J call TRBJ2-5; 8 positions match TRBD1. Per germline, CDR1 SGHRS and CDR2 YFSETQ. This CDR3 contains 18 residues. After removal of 0 bases from V and 5 bases from J, the junction contained 15 bases not matched to a gene. CDR3 in DNA: TGCGCCAGCAGCTTGGGAAACGGCCCAACCAGACAGGGGGAGACCCAGTACTTC. Translating gives CASSLGNGPTRQGETQYF.

The chain couples TRBV9 to TRBJ2-1; maybe TRBD1 (8 bases). Germline V gives CDR1 SGDLS, CDR2 YYNGEE. With 2 bases removed from V and 9 bases from J, the gap between germline ends came to 15 bases. This CDR3 region has 14 residues. CDR3 amino acids: CASSVQQGGAEQFF. The CDR3 bases are TGTGCCAGCAGCGTCCAACAGGGGGGGGCTGAGCAGTTCTTC.

V usage is TRBV7-9 and J usage is TRBJ1-4, with 8 bases fitting TRBD1. The CDR3 spans 15 residues. The V segment lost 4 bases and the J segment 3 bases; nucleotides outside the gene matches: 4. Germline V lookup: CDR1 SEHNR, CDR2 FQNEAQ (reference sequence). CDR3 amino acids: CASSYTGGANEKLFF. CDR3 nucleotides: TGTGCCAGCAGCTATACAGGGGGAGCTAATGAAAAACTGTTTTTT.

The chain employs TRBV6-5 and TRBJ1-3; the D is unclear. This CDR3 comprises 13 residues. Per the germline V gene, CDR1 is MNHEY and CDR2 is SVGAGI. Trimming shortened V by 10 bases and J by 0 bases, and 10 bases separated the two germline ends. CDR3 DNA sequence: TGTGCCACCACATTCAGCTCTGGAAACACCATATATTTT. Protein sequence: CATTFSSGNTIYF.

The chain employs TRBV3-1 (or the pseudogene TRBV3-2) and TRBJ2-5; D possibly matches TRBD1 or TRBD2 (6 bases each). The CDR3 spans 17 residues. The V gene lost 1 base and the J gene lost 5 bases, with 20 bases spanning the gap. Germline values: CDR1 LGHDT, CDR2 YNNKEL (reference sequence). The chain's CDR3 is CASSQGSGGGSGETQYF. Written as DNA, the CDR3 is TGTGCCAGCAGCCAAGGTAGCGGAGGGGGGAGCGGGGAGACCCAGTACTTC.

The rearrangement uses TRBV19 and TRBJ2-1, with D unclear. Germline assignment: CDR1 LNHDA and CDR2 SQIVND (reference sequence). The CDR3 consists of 13 residues. V was clipped by 11 bases and J by 5 bases, with 16 bases between them. The CDR3 region has the DNA TGTGCCTCCAGCTCTCAGATGGACAATGAGCAGTTCTTC. Translated: CASSSQMDNEQFF. Supplemented by reference TRBV19 and TRBJ2-1, the full variable domain reads DGGITQSPKYLFRKEGQNVTLSCEQNLNHDAMYWYRQDPGQGLRLIYYSQIVNDFQKGDIAEGYSVSREKKESFPLTVTSAQKNPTAFYLCASSSQMDNEQFFGPGTRLTVL.

The rearrangement joins TRBV7-8 to TRBJ2-7, with 7 bases that match TRBD1. V lost 1 base, J lost 4 bases, and 10 bases stayed unmatched. This CDR3 comprises 16 residues. Germline V CDR1 and CDR2: SGHVS, FQNEAQ. The CDR3: CASSLVGTGVGYEQYF. The CDR3 DNA reads TGTGCCAGCAGCTTAGTAGGAACAGGGGTCGGTTACGAGCAGTACTTC.

This chain links TRBV7-2 with TRBJ2-1; TRBD2 matches 8 bases. CDR3 length: 15 residues. Unmatched junction bases numbered 8, after V lost 1 base and J lost 9 bases. Germline values: CDR1 SGHTA, CDR2 FQGNSA. The CDR3 here is CASSLEHLAGTEQFF. The CDR3 DNA follows: TGTGCCAGCAGCTTAGAACATTTAGCGGGAACTGAGCAGTTCTTC.

Concerning this clone itself: Relative to the germline gene, one junction end is altered; a read error may explain this. CDR3 region: CASSEGLAERYGGDF. CDR3 bases: TGTGCCAGCAGTGAAGGACTAGCGGAGCGTTATGGAGGGGACTTC. The chain links TRBV2 to TRBJ2-7; 9 nucleotides match TRBD2. The CDR3 extends over 15 amino acids. Germline-derived CDR1 and CDR2 are SNHLY and FYNNEI.

The V and J genes are TRBV6-5 and TRBJ1-5, with 8 bases aligning to TRBD1. The V and J ends lost 0 bases and 9 bases, in that order; junction bases with no gene match: 7. Germline V gene sequence: CDR1 MNHEY, CDR2 SVGAGI. The CDR3 runs 15 residues. The CDR3 reads CASSYSQGGTWPQHF. The DNA of the CDR3 is TGTGCCAGCAGTTACTCACAGGGGGGTACGTGGCCCCAGCATTTT.